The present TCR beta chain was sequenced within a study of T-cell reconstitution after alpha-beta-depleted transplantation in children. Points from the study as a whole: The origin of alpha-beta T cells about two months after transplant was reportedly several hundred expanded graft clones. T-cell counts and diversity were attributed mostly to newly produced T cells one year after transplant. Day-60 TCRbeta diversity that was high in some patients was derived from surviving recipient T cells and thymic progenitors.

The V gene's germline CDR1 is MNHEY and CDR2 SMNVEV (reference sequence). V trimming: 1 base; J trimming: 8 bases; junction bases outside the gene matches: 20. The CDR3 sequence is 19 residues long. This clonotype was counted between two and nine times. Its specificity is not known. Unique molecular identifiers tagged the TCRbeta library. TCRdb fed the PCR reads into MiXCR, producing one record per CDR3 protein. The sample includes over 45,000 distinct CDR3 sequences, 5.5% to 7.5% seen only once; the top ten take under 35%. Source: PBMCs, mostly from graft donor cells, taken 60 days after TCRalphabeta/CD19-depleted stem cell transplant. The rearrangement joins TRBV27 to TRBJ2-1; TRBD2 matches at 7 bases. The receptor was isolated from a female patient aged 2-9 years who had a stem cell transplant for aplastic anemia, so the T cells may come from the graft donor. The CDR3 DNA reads TGTGCCAGCAGTTTATTGCCAGGGACCCAACTAGCGCCCTCGGATGAGCAGTTCTTC. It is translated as CASSLLPGTQLAPSDEQFF.